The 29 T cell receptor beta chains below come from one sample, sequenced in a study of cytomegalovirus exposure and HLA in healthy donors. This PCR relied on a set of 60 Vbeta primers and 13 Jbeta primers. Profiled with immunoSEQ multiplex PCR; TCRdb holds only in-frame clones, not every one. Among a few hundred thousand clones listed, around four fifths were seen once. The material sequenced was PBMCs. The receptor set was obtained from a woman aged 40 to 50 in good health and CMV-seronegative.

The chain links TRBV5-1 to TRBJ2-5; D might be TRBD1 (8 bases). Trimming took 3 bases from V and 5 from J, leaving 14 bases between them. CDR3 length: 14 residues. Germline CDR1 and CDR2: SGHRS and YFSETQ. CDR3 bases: TGCGCCAGCAGCTCCCCACAGGGGGGGGAGACCCAGTACTTC. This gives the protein CASSSPQGGETQYF.

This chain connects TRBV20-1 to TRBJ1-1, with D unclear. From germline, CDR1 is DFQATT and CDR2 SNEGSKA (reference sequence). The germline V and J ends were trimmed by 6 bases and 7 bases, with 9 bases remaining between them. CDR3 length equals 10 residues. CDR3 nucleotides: TGCAGTGCCGCGACATTTGAAGCTTTCTTT. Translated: CSAATFEAFF.

The CDR3 reads CASSSDQQSSGNTIYF. In DNA, the CDR3 is TGTGCCAGCAGTTCCGATCAACAGAGCTCTGGAAACACCATATATTTT. This rearrangement joins TRBV6-6 to TRBJ1-3; D is undetermined. CDR1 and CDR2 from the germline V gene are MNHNY and SVGAGI (reference sequence). This CDR3 has 16 amino acids. With 4 bases removed from V and 0 bases from J, the gap between germline ends came to 13 bases.

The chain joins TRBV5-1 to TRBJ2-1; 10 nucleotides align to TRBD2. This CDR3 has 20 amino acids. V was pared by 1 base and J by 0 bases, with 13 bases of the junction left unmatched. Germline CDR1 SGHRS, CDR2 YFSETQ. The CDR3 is CASSLRGLAETFNSYNEQFF. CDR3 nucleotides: TGCGCCAGCAGCTTGCGAGGACTAGCGGAAACCTTCAACTCCTACAATGAGCAGTTCTTC.

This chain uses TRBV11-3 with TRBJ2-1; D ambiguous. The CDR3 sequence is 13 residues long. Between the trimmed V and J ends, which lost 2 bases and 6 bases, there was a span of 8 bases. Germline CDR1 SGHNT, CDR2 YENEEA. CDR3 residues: CASSLLLLNEQFF. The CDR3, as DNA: TGTGCCAGCAGCTTATTACTCCTCAATGAGCAGTTCTTC.

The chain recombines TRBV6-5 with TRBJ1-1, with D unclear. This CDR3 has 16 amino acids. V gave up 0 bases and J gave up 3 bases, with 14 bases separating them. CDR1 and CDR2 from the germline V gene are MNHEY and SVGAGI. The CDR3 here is CASSYSRRWGDTEAFF. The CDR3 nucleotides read TGTGCCAGCAGTTACTCGAGAAGGTGGGGAGACACTGAAGCTTTCTTT.

CDR3 coding DNA: TGTGCCAGCAGCTTACTTCACCCTGGGGCTTCCTCCTCTGGAAACACCATATATTTT. Its protein is CASSLLHPGASSSGNTIYF. The rearrangement uses TRBV7-2 and TRBJ1-3; a weak D match, TRBD1 (5 bases). The CDR3 totals 19 residues. Per germline, CDR1 SGHTA and CDR2 FQGNSA. V was trimmed by 2 bases and J by 0 bases, leaving 20 bases between them.

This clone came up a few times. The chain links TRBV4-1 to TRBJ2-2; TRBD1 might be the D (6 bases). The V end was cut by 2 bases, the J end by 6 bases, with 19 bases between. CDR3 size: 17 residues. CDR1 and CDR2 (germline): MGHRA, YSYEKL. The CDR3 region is CASSQSYRVELAGELFF. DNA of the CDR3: TGCGCCAGCAGCCAAAGCTACAGGGTGGAATTAGCCGGGGAGCTGTTTTTT.

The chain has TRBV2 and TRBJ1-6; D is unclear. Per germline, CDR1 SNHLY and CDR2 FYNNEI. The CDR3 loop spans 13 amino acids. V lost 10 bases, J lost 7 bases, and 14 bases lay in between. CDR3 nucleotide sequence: TGTGCCACTACCTTCGCCGCGAATTCACCCCTCCACTTT. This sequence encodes CATTFAANSPLHF.

DNA of the CDR3: TGTGCCAGCAAACCCCGAGGAACAGGAGTGTATGGCTACACCTTC. Its protein is CASKPRGTGVYGYTF. The V and J genes are TRBV19 and TRBJ1-2; TRBD1 might be the D (5 bases). From germline, CDR1 is LNHDA and CDR2 SQIVND (reference sequence). Deletions cut 9 bases from V and 5 bases from J, with 22 bases between. The CDR3 runs to 15 residues. Full variable domain (missing parts from reference TRBV19 and TRBJ1-2): DGGITQSPKYLFRKEGQNVTLSCEQNLNHDAMYWYRQDPGQGLRLIYYSQIVNDFQKGDIAEGYSVSREKKESFPLTVTSAQKNPTAFYLCASKPRGTGVYGYTFGSGTRLTVV.

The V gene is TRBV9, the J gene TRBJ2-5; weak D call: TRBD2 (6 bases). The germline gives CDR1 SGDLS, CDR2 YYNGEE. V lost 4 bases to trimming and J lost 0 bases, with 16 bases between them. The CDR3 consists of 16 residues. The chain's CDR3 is CASSRRGGVDQETQYF. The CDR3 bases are TGTGCCAGCAGCCGACGGGGCGGGGTCGACCAAGAGACCCAGTACTTC.

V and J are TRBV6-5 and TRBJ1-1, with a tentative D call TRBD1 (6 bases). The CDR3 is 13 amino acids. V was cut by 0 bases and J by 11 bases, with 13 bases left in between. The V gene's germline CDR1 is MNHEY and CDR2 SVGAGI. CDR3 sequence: CASSYSSSGAAFF. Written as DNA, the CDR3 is TGTGCCAGCAGTTACTCGTCTTCAGGGGCCGCTTTCTTT.

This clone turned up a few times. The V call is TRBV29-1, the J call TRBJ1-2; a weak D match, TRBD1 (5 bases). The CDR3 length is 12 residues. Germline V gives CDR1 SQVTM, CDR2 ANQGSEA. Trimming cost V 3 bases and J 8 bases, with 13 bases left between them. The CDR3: CSVDRGVGGYTF. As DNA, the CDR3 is TGCAGCGTTGATCGGGGGGTGGGCGGCTACACCTTC.

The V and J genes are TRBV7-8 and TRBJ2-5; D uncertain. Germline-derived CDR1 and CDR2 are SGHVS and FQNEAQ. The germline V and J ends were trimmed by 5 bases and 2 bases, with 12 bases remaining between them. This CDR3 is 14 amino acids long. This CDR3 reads CASSEGNRQETQYF. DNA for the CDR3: TGTGCCAGCAGCGAAGGCAACAGACAAGAGACCCAGTACTTC. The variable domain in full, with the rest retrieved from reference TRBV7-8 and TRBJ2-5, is GAGVSQSPRYKVAKRGQDVALRCDPISGHVSLFWYQQALGQGPEFLTYFQNEAQLDKSGLPSDRFFAERPEGSVSTLKIQRTQQEDSAVYLCASSEGNRQETQYFGPGTRLLVL.

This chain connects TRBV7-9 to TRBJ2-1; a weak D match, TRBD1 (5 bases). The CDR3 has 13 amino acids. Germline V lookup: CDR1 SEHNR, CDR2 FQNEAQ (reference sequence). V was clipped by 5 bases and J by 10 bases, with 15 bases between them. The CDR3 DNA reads TGTGCCAGCAGCAGTGGGGCAGCAACGGAGCAGTTCTTC. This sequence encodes CASSSGAATEQFF.

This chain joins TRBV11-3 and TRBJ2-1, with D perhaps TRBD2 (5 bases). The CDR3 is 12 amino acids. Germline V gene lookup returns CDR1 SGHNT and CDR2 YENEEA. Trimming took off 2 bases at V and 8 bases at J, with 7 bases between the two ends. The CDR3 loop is CASSLRRDEQFF. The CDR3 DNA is TGTGCCAGCAGCTTAAGGCGGGATGAGCAGTTCTTC. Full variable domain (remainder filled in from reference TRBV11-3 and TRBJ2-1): EAGVVQSPRYKIIEKKQPVAFWCNPISGHNTLYWYLQNLGQGPELLIRYENEEAVDDSQLPKDRFSAERLKGVDSTLKIQPAELGDSAVYLCASSLRRDEQFFGPGTRLTVL.

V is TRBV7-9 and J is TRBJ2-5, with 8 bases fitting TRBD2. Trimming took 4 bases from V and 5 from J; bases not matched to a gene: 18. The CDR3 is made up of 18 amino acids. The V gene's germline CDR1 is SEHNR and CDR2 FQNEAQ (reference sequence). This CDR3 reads CASSSYTSLAGNEETQYF. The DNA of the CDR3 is TGTGCCAGCAGCTCCTACACCTCCCTAGCGGGTAACGAGGAGACCCAGTACTTC.

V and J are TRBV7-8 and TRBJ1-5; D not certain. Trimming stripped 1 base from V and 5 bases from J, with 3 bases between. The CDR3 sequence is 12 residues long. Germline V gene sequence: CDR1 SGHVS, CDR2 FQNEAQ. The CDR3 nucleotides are TGTGCCAGCAGCTTAGACTATCAGCCCCAGCATTTT. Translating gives CASSLDYQPQHF.

CDR3 loop: CASSESTGQNTEAFF. CDR3 sequence (DNA): TGTGCCAGCAGTGAATCAACCGGACAGAACACTGAAGCTTTCTTT. The rearrangement uses TRBV25-1 and TRBJ1-1; TRBD1 is a possible D gene (5 bases). The V and J ends lost 1 base and 1 base respectively, with 10 bases between them. Germline CDR1 and CDR2: MGHDK and SYGVNS. The CDR3 has 15 amino acids.

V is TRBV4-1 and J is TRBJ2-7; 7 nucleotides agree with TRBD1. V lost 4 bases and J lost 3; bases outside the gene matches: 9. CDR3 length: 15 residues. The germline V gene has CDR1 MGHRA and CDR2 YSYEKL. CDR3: CASSLNRDSSYEQYF. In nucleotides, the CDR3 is TGCGCCAGCAGCCTCAACCGGGACAGTAGCTACGAGCAGTACTTC.

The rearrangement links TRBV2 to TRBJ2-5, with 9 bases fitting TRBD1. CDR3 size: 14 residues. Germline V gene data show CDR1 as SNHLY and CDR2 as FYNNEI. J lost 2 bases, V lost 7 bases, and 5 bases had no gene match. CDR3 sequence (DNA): TGTGCCAGCAAGACAGGGGGTTGGCAAGAGACCCAGTACTTC. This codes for CASKTGGWQETQYF.

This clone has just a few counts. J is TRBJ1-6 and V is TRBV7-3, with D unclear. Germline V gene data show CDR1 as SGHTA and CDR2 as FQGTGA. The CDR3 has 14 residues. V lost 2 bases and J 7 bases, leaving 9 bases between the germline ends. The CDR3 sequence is CASSLSGLNSPLHF. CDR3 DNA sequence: TGTGCCAGCAGCTTATCGGGGTTAAATTCACCCCTCCACTTT.

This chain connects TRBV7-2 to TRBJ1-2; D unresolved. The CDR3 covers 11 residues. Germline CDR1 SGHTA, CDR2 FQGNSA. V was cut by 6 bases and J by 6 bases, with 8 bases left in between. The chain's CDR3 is CASRPQNGYTF. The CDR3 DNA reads TGTGCCAGCAGGCCTCAGAATGGCTACACCTTC.

CDR3 DNA: TGTGCCAGCAGCTTTCCAGGATTAGCTGAAGCTTTCTTT. Translating gives CASSFPGLAEAFF. The rearrangement links TRBV5-8 to TRBJ1-1; D is unresolved. The CDR3 consists of 13 residues. CDR1 is SGHTS and CDR2 is YDEGEE in the germline V gene. V lost 2 bases and J 6 bases, leaving 11 bases between the germline ends. Full variable domain (remainder filled in from reference TRBV5-8 and TRBJ1-1): EAGVTQSPTHLIKTRGQQATLRCSPISGHTSVYWYQQALGLGLQFLLWYDEGEERNRGNFPPRFSGRQFPNYSSELNVNALELEDSALYLCASSFPGLAEAFFGQGTRLTVV.

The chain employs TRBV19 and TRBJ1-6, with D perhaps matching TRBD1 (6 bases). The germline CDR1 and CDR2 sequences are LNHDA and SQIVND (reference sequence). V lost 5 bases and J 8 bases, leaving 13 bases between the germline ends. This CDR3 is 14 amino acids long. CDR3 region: CASSVSRGDSPLHF. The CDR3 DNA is TGTGCCAGTAGTGTTTCCAGGGGAGATTCACCCCTCCACTTT.

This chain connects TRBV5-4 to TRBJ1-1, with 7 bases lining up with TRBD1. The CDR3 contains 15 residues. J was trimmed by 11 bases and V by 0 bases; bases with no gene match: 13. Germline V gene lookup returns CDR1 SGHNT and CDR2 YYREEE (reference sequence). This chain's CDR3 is CASSLEGASRLGAFF. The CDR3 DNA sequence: TGTGCCAGCAGCTTGGAGGGGGCCAGTCGGCTTGGTGCTTTCTTT.

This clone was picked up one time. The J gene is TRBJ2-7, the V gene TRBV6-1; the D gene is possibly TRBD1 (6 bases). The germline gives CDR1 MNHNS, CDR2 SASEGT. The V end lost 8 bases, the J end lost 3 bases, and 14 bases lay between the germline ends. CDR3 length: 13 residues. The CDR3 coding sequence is TGTGCCAGCCTAGTACAGGGTGTCTACGAGCAGTACTTC. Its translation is CASLVQGVYEQYF.

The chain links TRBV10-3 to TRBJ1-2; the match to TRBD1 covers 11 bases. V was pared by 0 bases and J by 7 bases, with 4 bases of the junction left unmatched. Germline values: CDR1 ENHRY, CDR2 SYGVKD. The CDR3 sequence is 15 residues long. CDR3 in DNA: TGTGCCATCAGTGAGTCGGGACAGGGGGTTCGTGGCTACACCTTC. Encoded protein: CAISESGQGVRGYTF.

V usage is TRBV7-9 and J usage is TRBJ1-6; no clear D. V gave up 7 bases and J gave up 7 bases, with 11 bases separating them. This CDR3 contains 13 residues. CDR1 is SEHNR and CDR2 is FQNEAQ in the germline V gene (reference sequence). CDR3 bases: TGTGCCAGCACCTTCTCGTTGAATTCACCCCTCCACTTT. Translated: CASTFSLNSPLHF.